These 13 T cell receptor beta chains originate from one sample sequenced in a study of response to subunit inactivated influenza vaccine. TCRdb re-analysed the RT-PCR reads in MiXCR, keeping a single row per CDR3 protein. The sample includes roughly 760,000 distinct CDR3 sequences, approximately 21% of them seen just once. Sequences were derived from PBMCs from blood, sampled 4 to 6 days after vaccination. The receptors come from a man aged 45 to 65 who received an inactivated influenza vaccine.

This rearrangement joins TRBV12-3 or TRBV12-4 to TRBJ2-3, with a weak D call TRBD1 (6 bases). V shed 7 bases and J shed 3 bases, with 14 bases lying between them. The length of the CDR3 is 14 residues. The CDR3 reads CASTRTAATDTQYF. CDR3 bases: TGTGCCAGCACCAGGACAGCGGCGACAGATACGCAGTATTTT.

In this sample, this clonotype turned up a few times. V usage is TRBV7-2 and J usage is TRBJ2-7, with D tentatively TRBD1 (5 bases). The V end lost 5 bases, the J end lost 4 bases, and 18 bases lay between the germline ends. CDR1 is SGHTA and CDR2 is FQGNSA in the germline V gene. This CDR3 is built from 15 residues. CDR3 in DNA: TGTGCCAGCAGCCCCCCTTGGGGCAGGGATTACGAGCAGTACTTC. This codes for CASSPPWGRDYEQYF.

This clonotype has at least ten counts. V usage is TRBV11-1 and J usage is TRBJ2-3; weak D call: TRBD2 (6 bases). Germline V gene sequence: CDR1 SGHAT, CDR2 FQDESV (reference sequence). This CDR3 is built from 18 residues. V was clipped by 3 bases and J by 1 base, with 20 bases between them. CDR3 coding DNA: TGTGCCAGCAGCTTTCCCTGGGGACTGGGCGGGGGCACAGATACGCAGTATTTT. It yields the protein CASSFPWGLGGGTDTQYF.

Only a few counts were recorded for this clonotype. DNA of the CDR3: TGCGCCAGCAGCTCGACCAGCGGACATCTCTCCTACGAGCAGTACTTC. Protein product: CASSSTSGHLSYEQYF. The chain uses TRBV5-1 and TRBJ2-7, with D perhaps matching TRBD1 or TRBD2 (5 bases each). Germline V gene lookup returns CDR1 SGHRS and CDR2 YFSETQ. The V gene lost 3 bases and the J gene lost 0 bases, with 16 bases spanning the gap. This CDR3 has 16 amino acids.

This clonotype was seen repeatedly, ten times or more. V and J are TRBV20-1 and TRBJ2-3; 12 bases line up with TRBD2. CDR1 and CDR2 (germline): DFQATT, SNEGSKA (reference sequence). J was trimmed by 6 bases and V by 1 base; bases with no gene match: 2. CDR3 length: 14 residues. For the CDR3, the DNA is TGCAGTGCTAGAGCGACTAGCGGGAGTGATACGCAGTATTTT. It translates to CSARATSGSDTQYF.

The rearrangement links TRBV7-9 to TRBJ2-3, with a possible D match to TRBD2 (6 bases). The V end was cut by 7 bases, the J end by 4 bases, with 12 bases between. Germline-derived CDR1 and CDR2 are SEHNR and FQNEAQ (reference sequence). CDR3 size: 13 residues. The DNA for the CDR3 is TGTGCCAGCAAGAGCCCGGGGGCAGATACGCAGTATTTT. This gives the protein CASKSPGADTQYF. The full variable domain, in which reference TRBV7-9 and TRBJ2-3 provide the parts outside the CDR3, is DTGVSQNPRHKITKRGQNVTFRCDPISEHNRLYWYRQTLGQGPEFLTYFQNEAQLEKSRLLSDRFSAERPKGSFSTLEIQRTEQGDSAMYLCASKSPGADTQYFGPGTRLTVL.

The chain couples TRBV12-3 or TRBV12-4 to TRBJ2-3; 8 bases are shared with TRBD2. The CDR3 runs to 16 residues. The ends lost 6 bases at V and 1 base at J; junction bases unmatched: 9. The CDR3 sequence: CASSLRAGGGTDTQYF. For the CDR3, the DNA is TGTGCCAGCAGCCTACGGGCCGGGGGGGGCACAGATACGCAGTATTTT.

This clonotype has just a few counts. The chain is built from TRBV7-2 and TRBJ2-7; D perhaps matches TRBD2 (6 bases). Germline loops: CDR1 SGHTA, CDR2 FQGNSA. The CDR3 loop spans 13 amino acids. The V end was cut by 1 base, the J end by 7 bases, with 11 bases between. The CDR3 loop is CASSLVPGGEQYF. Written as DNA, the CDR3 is TGTGCCAGCAGCTTAGTACCAGGAGGGGAGCAGTACTTC.

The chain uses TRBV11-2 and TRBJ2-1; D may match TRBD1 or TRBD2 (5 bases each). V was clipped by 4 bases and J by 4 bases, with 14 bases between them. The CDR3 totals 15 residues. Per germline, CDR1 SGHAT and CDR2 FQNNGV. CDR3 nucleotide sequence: TGTGCCAGCAGCTCAGCGGCGAGGGGATACAATGAGCAGTTCTTC. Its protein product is CASSSAARGYNEQFF.

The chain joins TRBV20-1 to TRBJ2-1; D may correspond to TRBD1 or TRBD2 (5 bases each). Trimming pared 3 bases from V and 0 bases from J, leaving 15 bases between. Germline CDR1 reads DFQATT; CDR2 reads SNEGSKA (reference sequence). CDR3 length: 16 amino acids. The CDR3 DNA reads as TGCAGTGCTAGGGACACCGGGACGGTCTCCTACAATGAGCAGTTCTTC. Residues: CSARDTGTVSYNEQFF.

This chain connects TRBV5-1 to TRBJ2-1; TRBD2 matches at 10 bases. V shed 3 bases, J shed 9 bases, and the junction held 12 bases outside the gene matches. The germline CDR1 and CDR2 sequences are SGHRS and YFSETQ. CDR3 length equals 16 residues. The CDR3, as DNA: TGCGCCAGCAGCTCTTCCCTAAGCGGGAGGGCCAGTGAGCAGTTCTTC. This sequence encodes CASSSSLSGRASEQFF.

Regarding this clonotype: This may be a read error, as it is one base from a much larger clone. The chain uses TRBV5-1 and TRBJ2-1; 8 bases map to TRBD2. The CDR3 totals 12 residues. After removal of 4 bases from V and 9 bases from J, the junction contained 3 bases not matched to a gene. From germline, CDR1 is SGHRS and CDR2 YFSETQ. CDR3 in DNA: TGCGCCAGCAGCAACCTAGCGGGTGAGCAGTTCTTC. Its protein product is CASSNLAGEQFF.

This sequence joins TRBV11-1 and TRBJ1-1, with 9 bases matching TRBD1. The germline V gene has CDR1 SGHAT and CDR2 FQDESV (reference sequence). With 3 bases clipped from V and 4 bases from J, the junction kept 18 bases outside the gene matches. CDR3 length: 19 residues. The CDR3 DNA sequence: TGTGCCAGCAGCTTCCCATATCGGACAGGGGTTTTTGAGGGCACTGAAGCTTTCTTT. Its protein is CASSFPYRTGVFEGTEAFF.